This T cell receptor (beta chain) was captured in a study of OX40 agonist ivuxolimab in advanced cancers. The wider study: Mean age around 64 years, range roughly 20 to 85; 82.7% male.

The protocol was immunoSEQ multiplex PCR, while the TCRdb copy is restricted to in-frame clones and leaves out a portion. The sample contains tens of thousands of clones, more than 65% of which appear only once. The cohort excluded patients with autoimmune disease history or systemic immunosuppression. The CDR3 spans 20 residues. The V gene end was trimmed by 7 bases and the J gene end by 0 bases; junction bases not matched to a gene: 16. Germline V gene data show CDR1 as SNHLY and CDR2 as FYNNEI. The source is an adult with an advanced solid tumor such as melanoma, head and neck, liver or kidney cancer. The rearrangement joins TRBV2 to TRBJ1-6; 9 bases agree with TRBD1. Source: CD4+ or CD8+ T cells sorted from blood, taken in a trial of the OX40 agonist ivuxolimab. CDR3 in amino acids: CASKLPEGGQGSSYNSPLHF. CDR3 nucleotides: TGTGCCAGCAAACTACCCGAGGGCGGACAGGGGAGCTCCTATAATTCACCCCTCCACTTT.